This record looks at one T cell receptor (beta chain) sequence and its context. It has no known antigen specificity. Base qualities are not at hand, and no much larger clone is one base apart. Per the germline V gene, WSHSY is the CDR1 and SAAADI is the CDR2. The CDR3 contains 15 residues, cysteine and phenylalanine counted. Just the 45-base CDR3 DNA is kept, in frame starting at base 1. The junction carries 14 bases between V and J, which are trimmed by 6 bases and 5 bases respectively. Another Seattle source contributed samples from volunteer blood donors who had recovered from COVID-19. Each collaborating institution followed its own protocols to collect whole blood in K2EDTA tubes. For TCRbeta analysis, collaborators shipped samples in one of three forms: frozen whole blood, isolated PBMCs, or DNA extracted from either of those sample types. This record comes from a study of blood T cell repertoires in COVID-19 (dated by TCRdb to 2018 to 2020). As for the study more broadly: Collaborator samples came from the United States, Italy and Spain and covered acute and convalescent phases of COVID-19. The material from the prospective study consisted of cDNA or gDNA derived from T cells, B-cell-depleted T cells, or PBMCs. Subjects who had been exposed to COVID-19, were actively infected with it, or had recovered from it provided the deeply sampled blood TCRbeta repertoires that made up the dataset. The repertoires were released in a freely available public database intended as a resource for research on the immune response to SARS-CoV-2. Samples came from the ongoing ImmuneRACE study (first 160 participants) plus 1,254 subjects from 6 global collaborators. A de-identified subject ID, COVID-19 status, age in years and sex were almost always included in the sample metadata. HLA class I and class II types, where available, came from metadata supplied by the sample provider rather than from assay-based typing. Broader findings and caveats from the paper: The amount of clinical and demographic metadata varied by source and participant and was provided uncurated.

TCRbeta CDR3 regions were amplified from genomic DNA using the immunoSEQ Assay, a bias-controlled multiplex PCR. The authors' pipeline ran thus. The number of nucleated cells in each sample was estimated from the amplification of reference gene primers within the assay. Sequence reads were collapsed and filtered to measure the absolute abundance of every unique TCRbeta CDR3 rearrangement. Productive Simpson clonality was computed per sample as the square root of Simpson's diversity index over productive rearrangements. In TCRdb, the immuneACCESS table is reduced to in-frame sequences with V and J assigned. These tables do not hold every clone; where another copy was compared, an unresolved V gene accounts for under half, and the others remain unexplained. Clone size and the V and J calls come from that table; the DNA yielded D and trimming. The sample table lists over 250,000 clones, 88% of them with a count of one. About 0.99% of the sample is taken by the ten largest.

The sample was peripheral blood. The rearrangement joined TRBV10-2 to TRBJ1-6; the D gene is possibly TRBD1, with 5 bases matching. The receptor was isolated from a woman between 40 and 50 years old who had recovered from COVID-19. The sequenced DNA: TGCGCCAGCAGGGGGCGGGGGATGGATAATTCACCCCTCCACTTT. Translated, it reads CASRGRGMDNSPLHF.